A single sample gave rise to the 9 T cell receptor beta chains below, sequenced in a study of cytomegalovirus exposure and HLA in healthy donors. PCR primers comprised 60 Vbeta and 13 Jbeta primers. Sequencing was performed with immunoSEQ multiplex PCR; in TCRdb, only in-frame clones are kept and a portion is missing. The sample contains about 200,000 clones, roughly four fifths of which appear only once. Sequencing was carried out using PBMCs. These receptors all come from a woman between 40 and 55 years old in good health and CMV-seronegative.

The chain couples TRBV7-2 to TRBJ2-7; no definite D call. This CDR3 has 15 residues. Germline V gene lookup returns CDR1 SGHTA and CDR2 FQGNSA. Deletions cut 1 base from V and 2 bases from J, with 12 bases between. CDR3 sequence reads: CASSLGSSLTYEQYF. In DNA, the CDR3 is TGTGCCAGCAGCTTAGGTTCTTCCCTTACCTACGAGCAGTACTTC.

A single count supports this clone. This chain uses TRBV30 with TRBJ1-4; TRBD1 agrees at 10 bases. V lost 0 bases, J lost 10 bases, and 8 bases stayed unmatched. The germline gives CDR1 GTSNPN, CDR2 SVGIG (reference sequence). The CDR3 totals 15 residues. CDR3: CAWSVQGQGRGKLFF. The CDR3 nucleotides read TGTGCCTGGAGTGTACAGGGACAGGGGAGGGGAAAACTGTTTTTT.

The V call is TRBV30, the J call TRBJ1-2; 9 nucleotides agree with TRBD1. The germline V gene encodes CDR1 GTSNPN and CDR2 SVGIG (reference sequence). Trimming at V came to 4 bases and at J to 0 bases, leaving 6 bases not matched to a gene. The CDR3 totals 15 residues. This chain's CDR3 is CAWNVRTGANYGYTF. The CDR3 nucleotides are TGTGCCTGGAATGTAAGGACAGGGGCTAACTATGGCTACACCTTC.

The genes are TRBV27 and TRBJ2-7, with 7 bases lining up with TRBD2. Germline lookup yields CDR1 MNHEY and CDR2 SMNVEV (reference sequence). The CDR3 sequence is 16 residues long. Germline trimming cut 7 bases from V and 3 bases from J; bases unmatched to any gene: 15. Here the CDR3 DNA reads TGTGCCAGCATCACTATGCGGGCGGGAGTGGTCTACGAGCAGTACTTC. Translated, it gives CASITMRAGVVYEQYF.

The gene calls are TRBV7-2 and TRBJ2-1; 13 bases are a match to TRBD2. Germline V gene lookup returns CDR1 SGHTA and CDR2 FQGNSA. The CDR3 consists of 18 residues. Unmatched junction bases numbered 11, after V lost 0 bases and J lost 9 bases. CDR3 sequence (DNA): TGTGCCAGCAGCTTAGCGGCAGGACTAGCGGGAGTCTGGCGTGAGCAGTTCTTC. Its protein is CASSLAAGLAGVWREQFF.

The chain recombines TRBV6-6 with TRBJ2-7; 7 positions agree with TRBD1. The germline CDR1 and CDR2 sequences are MNHNY and SVGAGI (reference sequence). The CDR3 is 15 amino acids. Losses at the gene ends were 0 bases for V and 3 bases for J; bases not matched to a gene: 5. CDR3 sequence reads: CASSYSNQGVYEQYF. In nucleotides, the CDR3 is TGTGCCAGCAGTTACTCGAACCAGGGGGTCTACGAGCAGTACTTC.

The count of this clone is one. The chain employs TRBV19 and TRBJ1-2, with 9 bases lining up with TRBD1. V lost 4 bases and J lost 6; bases outside the gene matches: 3. Germline CDR1 is LNHDA and CDR2 is SQIVND (reference sequence). The CDR3 runs to 13 residues. DNA for the CDR3: TGTGCCAGTAGTAAACAGGGGGCGGATGGCTACACCTTC. Residues: CASSKQGADGYTF.

CDR3 bases: TGTGCCAGCAGTGGTCGGCAGGGGTGGAGTAGCAATCAGCCCCAGCATTTT. Its protein product is CASSGRQGWSSNQPQHF. V gene TRBV6-1 combines with J gene TRBJ1-5, with a tentative D call TRBD1 (6 bases). Trimming cost V 4 bases and J 0 bases, with 16 bases left between them. Germline V CDR1 and CDR2: MNHNS, SASEGT. The CDR3 consists of 17 residues.

The rearrangement uses TRBV4-2 and TRBJ2-1, with 12 bases lining up with TRBD2. The germline V gene encodes CDR1 LGHNA and CDR2 YNFKEQ. V gave up 4 bases and J gave up 5 bases; unmatched junction bases: 6. The CDR3 has 16 residues. The CDR3 is CASSRARTSGNNEQFF. The DNA of the CDR3 is TGTGCCAGCAGCCGAGCCCGGACTAGCGGGAACAATGAGCAGTTCTTC.